One and the same sample provided the 8 T cell receptor beta chains below, sequenced in a study of identical twins. Using its own MiXCR run on the 5' RACE reads, TCRdb lists one record per CDR3 protein. This table has 500,000 to 600,000 distinct CDR3 sequences, under 25% appearing once. The sample was also reused in another study, on T cells expressing NK-cell markers.

The sample comprised CD4+ T cells sorted from blood. These receptors were taken from a woman aged 18-35 years in good health.

In its sample, this clonotype was seen a few times. This chain joins TRBV29-1 and TRBJ1-2; 10 bases match TRBD1. Losses at the gene ends were 6 bases for V and 7 bases for J; bases not matched to a gene: 8. Germline V gives CDR1 SQVTM, CDR2 ANQGSEA. There are 13 residues in the CDR3. DNA of the CDR3: TGCAGCGTAGACCGACAGGGGGCAGGTGGCTACACCTTC. Translation: CSVDRQGAGGYTF. Complete variable domain (other parts from reference TRBV29-1 and TRBJ1-2): SAVISQKPSRDICQRGTSLTIQCQVDSQVTMMFWYRQQPGQSLTLIATANQGSEATYESGFVIDKFPISRPNLTFSTLTVSNMSPEDSSIYLCSVDRQGAGGYTFGSGTRLTVV.

This clonotype has only a few counts. The rearrangement joins TRBV4-1 to TRBJ1-5; no reliable D call. Per germline, CDR1 MGHRA and CDR2 YSYEKL. The CDR3 has 19 amino acids. V gave up 3 bases and J gave up 7 bases, with 28 bases separating them. The CDR3 DNA sequence: TGCGCCAGCAGCCACCTAGGCCCCTTGGGATCGCCCTTGGGGCAGCCCCAGCATTTT. Its protein is CASSHLGPLGSPLGQPQHF.

The gene calls are TRBV5-1 and TRBJ2-4; weak D call: TRBD2 (7 bases). Per germline, CDR1 SGHRS and CDR2 YFSETQ. The V and J ends lost 0 bases and 9 bases respectively, with 16 bases between them. CDR3 length: 15 residues. In nucleotides, the CDR3 is TGCGCCAGCAGCTTGGCTGCCGGGGGGCGGGGCATTCAGTACTTC. Protein product: CASSLAAGGRGIQYF.

This clonotype was picked up a small number of times. A junction end diverges from the germline sequence, so it may reflect a read error. The CDR3 DNA is TGCAGTGCTAGAGGAGGATTTTTC. Translated, it gives CSARGGFF. The chain couples TRBV20-1 to TRBJ2-1; D remains ambiguous. From germline, CDR1 is DFQATT and CDR2 SNEGSKA (reference sequence). The CDR3 has 8 amino acids.

This clonotype occurred a few times. This chain joins TRBV20-1 and TRBJ1-1; 9 bases line up with TRBD1. The CDR3 spans 14 residues. The germline gives CDR1 DFQATT, CDR2 SNEGSKA (reference sequence). Trimming removed 3 bases from V and 3 bases from J; junction bases left unmatched: 5. The CDR3, as DNA: TGCAGTGCTAGTAACAGGGGGCTGGACACTGAAGCTTTCTTT. Its protein product is CSASNRGLDTEAFF.

The chain combines TRBV20-1 with TRBJ1-3; D uncertain. The CDR3 runs to 15 residues. Germline assignment: CDR1 DFQATT and CDR2 SNEGSKA (reference sequence). The V gene lost 6 bases and the J gene lost 0 bases, with 15 bases spanning the gap. CDR3 loop: CSATPEWSSGNTIYF. DNA for the CDR3: TGCAGTGCCACCCCTGAATGGAGCTCTGGAAACACCATATATTTT.

CDR3 sequence reads: CASGSGFQETQYF. The CDR3 DNA follows: TGTGCCAGCGGTTCCGGGTTCCAAGAGACCCAGTACTTC. The genes are TRBV6-5 and TRBJ2-5, with D unresolved. The V end lost 8 bases, the J end lost 1 base, and 11 bases lay between the germline ends. CDR1 is MNHEY, CDR2 SVGAGI, per germline. The CDR3 consists of 13 residues.

The chain carries TRBV12-3 or TRBV12-4 and TRBJ1-6, with 7 bases aligning to TRBD1. This CDR3 region has 15 residues. The junction had 11 bases not matched to a gene; V was cut back by 8 bases and J by 7 bases. The CDR3 region is CASWVGQEPNSPLHF. The CDR3 region has the DNA TGTGCCAGCTGGGTCGGACAGGAGCCAAATTCACCCCTCCACTTT.